This section outlines one T cell receptor beta chain sequence together with its context. What it binds is not known. Using immunoSEQ multiplex PCR, the repertoire was profiled, and TCRdb retains in-frame clones only, with some absent. The sample has around 71,000 clones; around 86% are singletons. This CDR3 is built from 14 residues. Germline CDR1 reads GTSNPN; CDR2 reads SVGIG (reference sequence). Trimming at V came to 0 bases and at J to 7 bases, leaving 6 bases not matched to a gene. This sample is part of a study of OX40 agonist ivuxolimab in advanced cancers. Study background: Hepatocellular carcinoma, melanoma, renal cell or head and neck cancer affected the dose-escalation patients. Past anti-PD-1, anti-PD-L1 or anti-CTLA-4 therapy was accepted, and roughly 37% had received some.

Findings of the study overall: Among T cells, CD8+ cells averaged more expanded clones than CD4+ cells.

The receptor was isolated from an adult with an advanced solid tumor such as melanoma, head and neck, liver or kidney cancer. The chain couples TRBV30 to TRBJ2-7; TRBD1 aligns across 10 bases. The material sequenced was CD4+ or CD8+ T cells sorted from blood, taken in a trial of the OX40 agonist ivuxolimab. The CDR3 loop is CAWSVGTGVREQYF. The CDR3 bases are TGTGCCTGGAGTGTAGGGACAGGGGTAAGGGAGCAGTACTTC.